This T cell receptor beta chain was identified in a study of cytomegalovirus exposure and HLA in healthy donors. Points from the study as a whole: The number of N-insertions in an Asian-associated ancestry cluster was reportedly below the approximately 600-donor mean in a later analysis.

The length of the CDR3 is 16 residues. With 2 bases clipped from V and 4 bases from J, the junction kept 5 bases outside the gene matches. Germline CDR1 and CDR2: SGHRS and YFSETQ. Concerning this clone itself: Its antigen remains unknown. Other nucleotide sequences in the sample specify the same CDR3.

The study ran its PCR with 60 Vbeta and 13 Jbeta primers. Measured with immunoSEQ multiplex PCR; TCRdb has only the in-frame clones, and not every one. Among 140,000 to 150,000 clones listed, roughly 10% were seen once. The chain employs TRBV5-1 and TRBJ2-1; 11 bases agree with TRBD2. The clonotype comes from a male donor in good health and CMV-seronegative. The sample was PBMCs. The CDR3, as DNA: TGCGCCAGCAGCTTAGGGCTAGCGGGGGGATACAATGAGCAGTTCTTC. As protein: CASSLGLAGGYNEQFF.